Listed below are T cell receptor beta chains from one sample, sequenced in a study of post-analysis software for immune sequencing data. MiXCR was run by TCRdb on the PCR reads, yielding one entry per CDR3 protein. The profile covers hundreds of thousands of distinct CDR3 sequences, with approximately 38% appearing a single time and approximately 7.7% taken by the ten largest. The sample was blood. These receptors were obtained from a girl aged 2-10 years with multiple sclerosis. Both conserved end residues are part of each CDR3. The order of the fields is V gene, D gene, CDR3 length, J gene, clone size, CDR3 DNA, CDR3 protein. The D gene is left open where the match is weak. Size values are once, few and many counts, or a class for expanded clones, and some rows have none.

TRBV12-3/TRBV12-4	.	13	TRBJ1-6	.	TGTGCCAGCAGTTTGAGGGGCTATTCACCCCTCCACTTT	CASSLRGYSPLHF
TRBV28	TRBD2	16	TRBJ2-3	few	TGTGCCAGCATTCGGGGGGGGGCCCAGGAGGTGGATACGCAGTATTTT	CASIRGGAQEVDTQYF
TRBV28	TRBD1	16	TRBJ2-7	few	TGTGCCAGCAGTCCCCCTGGGGACAGGGGATCCTACGAGCAGTACTTC	CASSPPGDRGSYEQYF
TRBV11-2	TRBD2	16	TRBJ2-5	.	TGTGCCAGCAGCTTAGTCGGACTAGCGGACTCAGAGACCCAGTACTTC	CASSLVGLADSETQYF
TRBV5-1	.	15	TRBJ2-1	.	TGCGCCAGCAGCTTGGACCCCACTAGCAATAATGAGCAGTTCTTC	CASSLDPTSNNEQFF
TRBV27	.	13	TRBJ2-7	.	TGTGCCAGCAGTTTAAACGTTTACTACGAGCAGTACTTC	CASSLNVYYEQYF
TRBV20-1	TRBD2	13	TRBJ2-1	.	TGCAGTGCGAGGACTAGCGGCAACAATGAGCAGTTCTTC	CSARTSGNNEQFF
TRBV5-1	.	14	TRBJ1-2	.	TGCGCCAGCAGCCTTCTTGGACGTGACTATGGCTACACCTTC	CASSLLGRDYGYTF
TRBV7-2	.	13	TRBJ2-5	few	TGTGCCAGCAGCTTAGTCCGGGGAGAGACCCAGTACTTC	CASSLVRGETQYF
TRBV5-1	TRBD2	20	TRBJ2-1	.	TGCGCCAGCAGCCACTGGGCCTCTAAATATAGCGGGGGGGCTTACAATGAGCAGTTCTTC	CASSHWASKYSGGAYNEQFF
TRBV20-1	.	15	TRBJ2-7	.	TGCAGTGCTAGAACAGGGAGCGGTGGATCCTACGAGCAGTACTTC	CSARTGSGGSYEQYF
TRBV4-3	TRBD1	17	TRBJ2-1	.	TGCGCCAGCAGCCAAGATCCGGGACAGGTCTCCTACAATGAGCAGTTCTTC	CASSQDPGQVSYNEQFF
TRBV12-3/TRBV12-4	TRBD2	15	TRBJ2-5	.	TGTGCCAGCAGTCCCCAGGGACTAGCGGAAGAGACCCAGTACTTC	CASSPQGLAEETQYF
TRBV5-6	.	14	TRBJ2-5	.	TGTGCCAGCAGCTCGGTCGGGCGTGGGGAGACCCAGTACTTC	CASSSVGRGETQYF
TRBV29-1	.	16	TRBJ2-2	.	TGCAGCGTTGTGCTCCAGGGCACCCCGAACACCGGGGAGCTGTTTTTT	CSVVLQGTPNTGELFF
TRBV20-1	TRBD1	15	TRBJ2-1	few	TGCAGTGCTAGGATCGGGACAGGGCGGTACAATGAGCAGTTCTTC	CSARIGTGRYNEQFF
TRBV20-1	.	12	TRBJ2-5	.	TGCAGTGCGCAACCAGGGCAAGAGACCCAGTACTTC	CSAQPGQETQYF
TRBV4-2	.	14	TRBJ2-3	few	TGTGCCAGCAGCCAAGACCCTAGGATGGATACGCAGTATTTT	CASSQDPRMDTQYF
TRBV18	.	14	TRBJ2-7	.	TGTGCCAGCTCACCACGGGCCCGGATCTACGAGCAGTACTTC	CASSPRARIYEQYF
TRBV25-1	.	15	TRBJ1-5	few	TGTGCCAGCAGTGAACCAGGGAGGGACAATCAGCCCCAGCATTTT	CASSEPGRDNQPQHF
TRBV25-1	.	13	TRBJ2-7	.	TGTGCCAGCAGTGAATATCTAACCTACGAGCAGTACTTC	CASSEYLTYEQYF
TRBV10-3	TRBD1	15	TRBJ1-2	.	TGTGCCATCAGTGAATTTTACAGGGGGCTCAATGGCTACACCTTC	CAISEFYRGLNGYTF
TRBV13	TRBD1	18	TRBJ2-7	few	TGTGCCAGCAGCTTAATCTATCCCGGACAGGGGGCGGGAAACGAGCAGTACTTC	CASSLIYPGQGAGNEQYF
TRBV3-1	.	15	TRBJ1-2	.	TGTGCCAGCAGCCCTCTGTCCGGACACAACTATGGCTACACCTTC	CASSPLSGHNYGYTF
TRBV6-5	TRBD1	16	TRBJ1-1	.	TGTGCCAGCAGCGACGGACAGGGGCGCATGAACACTGAAGCTTTCTTT	CASSDGQGRMNTEAFF